The 22 T cell receptor delta chains given below trace back to one sample, sequenced in a study of Vδ1+ human thymocytes. Study conclusions and caveats: Thymic TRG and TRD repertoires appeared highly polyclonal.

For these receptors, no antigen is known. Sequences come from RNA converted to cDNA by reverse transcription. Pooled V-gene forward primers with one constant-region reverse primer generated the CDR3 amplicons by multiplex PCR. TCRdb reprocessed the multiplex PCR reads using CATT. This table has 70,000 or so delta-chain clones, around 30% appearing once. The sample was Vdelta1+ gamma-delta thymocytes from the thymus. As to subset: FACS-sorted CD3+ TCRalphabeta- TCRVdelta1+ TCRVdelta2- thymocytes. The origin of the receptors is a boy younger than two who had congenital heart surgery.

The chain is built from TRDV1 and TRDJ1, with 10 positions matching TRDD3. Germline V gene sequence: CDR1 TSWWSYY, CDR2 QGS. The CDR3 length is 25 residues. J lost 0 bases, V lost 2 bases, and 30 bases had no gene match. The CDR3 DNA reads TGTGCTCTTGGGGAAAGTCCACCTACAATGGGGTACTGGGGGATTAGGCCCCCCTACACCGATAAACTCATCTTT. Translated, it gives CALGESPPTMGYWGIRPPYTDKLIF.

The genes are TRDV1 and TRDJ1, with D perhaps matching TRDD2 (5 bases). The germline CDR1 and CDR2 sequences are TSWWSYY and QGS. The CDR3 consists of 14 residues. V gave up 1 base and J gave up 3 bases, with 9 bases separating them. Here the CDR3 reads CALGEPTSPDKLIF. In DNA form, the CDR3 reads TGTGCTCTTGGGGAACCCACTTCCCCCGATAAACTCATCTTT.

This clone was detected a few times. J is TRDJ1 and V is TRDV1; TRDD3 matches 12 bases. After removal of 0 bases from V and 3 bases from J, the junction contained 20 bases not matched to a gene. Germline V gene lookup returns CDR1 TSWWSYY and CDR2 QGS. The CDR3 runs to 22 residues. CDR3 sequence (DNA): TGTGCTCTTGGGGAACTACCCCGATCCAGTTACTGGGGGATACAAGGGGCCGATAAACTCATCTTT. Its translation is CALGELPRSSYWGIQGADKLIF.

The chain has TRDV2 and TRDJ1; D is unresolved. Germline V gene lookup returns CDR1 GEAIGNYY and CDR2 EKD. V was cut by 9 bases and J by 10 bases, with 14 bases left in between. This CDR3 is 10 amino acids long. CDR3 nucleotides: TGTGCCACGAGCCGGGCGGGACTCATCTTT. Protein product: CATSRAGLIF.

V usage is TRDV1 and J usage is TRDJ1, with D possibly called TRDD2 or TRDD3 (5 bases each). This CDR3 comprises 18 residues. Trimming removed 1 base from V and 1 base from J, with 19 bases in between. Germline V lookup: CDR1 TSWWSYY, CDR2 QGS. The CDR3 reads CALGEQSYSWVPTDKLIF. CDR3 DNA: TGTGCTCTTGGGGAACAATCTTATTCCTGGGTACCCACCGATAAACTCATCTTT.

The chain recombines TRDV1 with TRDJ1; 8 positions agree with TRDD3. Germline CDR1 is TSWWSYY and CDR2 is QGS. The CDR3 loop spans 19 amino acids. Trimming at V came to 4 bases and at J to 2 bases, leaving 18 bases not matched to a gene. In DNA, the CDR3 is TGTGCTCTTGGGGTCCATGCCTCTAAGCTACTGGGGGGTACCGATAAACTCATCTTT. It specifies CALGVHASKLLGGTDKLIF.

The chain joins TRDV3 to TRDJ1; TRDD3 aligns across 11 bases. Germline assignment: CDR1 TVYSNPD and CDR2 GDNSRS (reference sequence). This CDR3 has 19 residues. V was clipped by 2 bases and J by 1 base; unmatched bases: 18. In DNA, the CDR3 is TGTGCCTTTCGCCTTCCTACCTTACTGGGGGATAAATGCACCGATAAACTCATCTTT. Protein product: CAFRLPTLLGDKCTDKLIF.

Turning to this clone: The sample carries other DNA sequences with the same CDR3. This chain uses TRDV1 with TRDJ1; 7 positions match TRDD3. J gave up 0 bases and V 0 bases, and 13 bases lay outside the gene matches. The CDR3 extends over 19 amino acids. Germline V gene sequence: CDR1 TSWWSYY, CDR2 QGS. The CDR3 nucleotides are TGTGCTCTTGGGGAACTATGGTGGCAGTGGGGGACGTACACCGATAAACTCATCTTT. Protein sequence: CALGELWWQWGTYTDKLIF.

The rearrangement joins TRDV1 to TRDJ1, with TRDD3 identical over 9 bases. Trimming removed 1 base from V and 0 bases from J; junction bases left unmatched: 18. This CDR3 region has 21 residues. CDR1 and CDR2 (germline): TSWWSYY, QGS. The CDR3 spells CALGERAFHGWYWGNTDKLIF. The CDR3 DNA is TGTGCTCTTGGGGAACGCGCCTTCCATGGCTGGTACTGGGGGAACACCGATAAACTCATCTTT.

The rearrangement joins TRDV1 to TRDJ1; 9 bases are a match to TRDD2. J was trimmed by 6 bases and V by 4 bases; bases with no gene match: 12. This CDR3 has 16 amino acids. Germline values: CDR1 TSWWSYY, CDR2 QGS. Here the CDR3 DNA reads TGTGCTCTTGGGGCCCCTTCCTACGAACTGGACTATAAACTCATCTTT. Translating gives CALGAPSYELDYKLIF.

Only a few counts were recorded for this clone. This chain links TRDV1 with TRDJ1; 10 nucleotides line up with TRDD3. Unmatched junction bases numbered 12, after V lost 4 bases and J lost 4 bases. In germline, CDR1 is TSWWSYY, CDR2 QGS. The CDR3 runs to 17 residues. CDR3 residues: CALGGIEYWGILDKLIF. Written as DNA, the CDR3 is TGTGCTCTTGGGGGAATTGAGTACTGGGGGATTCTCGATAAACTCATCTTT.

This sequence joins TRDV1 and TRDJ1, with 10 bases identical to TRDD3. J gave up 1 base and V 2 bases, and 28 bases lay outside the gene matches. CDR1 and CDR2 from the germline V gene are TSWWSYY and QGS. The CDR3 has 24 amino acids. CDR3 bases: TGTGCTCTTGGGGAAATAAACCCGAAAGCCCCTATAGGGGGATACGGCTACCCCACCGATAAACTCATCTTT. Its protein is CALGEINPKAPIGGYGYPTDKLIF.

This clone was detected a few times. The chain has TRDV1 and TRDJ1, with D maybe TRDD3 (6 bases). CDR1 is TSWWSYY and CDR2 is QGS in the germline V gene. V lost 0 bases and J lost 2, with 28 bases in between. The length of the CDR3 is 21 residues. The CDR3: CALGELALPRRGGEDTDKLIF. For the CDR3, the DNA is TGTGCTCTTGGGGAACTAGCTCTTCCCCGGCGTGGGGGGGAGGATACCGATAAACTCATCTTT.

A few counts support this clone. This chain uses TRDV1 with TRDJ1; the match to TRDD3 covers 13 bases. Trimming took 2 bases from V and 9 from J; bases not matched to a gene: 24. The CDR3 has 21 amino acids. The germline V gene has CDR1 TSWWSYY and CDR2 QGS. CDR3 loop: CALGERWSYRWTGGYASELIF. The CDR3 nucleotides are TGTGCTCTTGGGGAAAGATGGTCCTACCGTTGGACTGGGGGATACGCGTCGGAACTCATCTTT.

This clone was counted a few times. The rearrangement links TRDV1 to TRDJ1; TRDD3 aligns across 7 bases. Trimming cost V 2 bases and J 0 bases; bases outside gene matches: 15. The CDR3 totals 19 residues. The germline V gene has CDR1 TSWWSYY and CDR2 QGS. The CDR3 here is CALGELPRGWGKYTDKLIF. Written as DNA, the CDR3 is TGTGCTCTTGGGGAATTGCCACGTGGTTGGGGGAAGTACACCGATAAACTCATCTTT.

This clone showed up just a few times. The chain carries TRDV1 and TRDJ1, with D perhaps given as TRDD2 or TRDD3 (5 bases each). The CDR3 sequence is 23 residues long. Germline-derived CDR1 and CDR2 are TSWWSYY and QGS. V was trimmed by 4 bases and J by 1 base, leaving 37 bases between them. CDR3 bases: TGTGCTCTTGGGGCGCCTTCTCCGCACCTCCGCCCTCTGGGCGGGCATGGCACCGATAAACTCATCTTT. This codes for CALGAPSPHLRPLGGHGTDKLIF.

As concerns this clone: This CDR3 is also generated by other DNA sequences in the sample. This rearrangement joins TRDV1 to TRDJ1; TRDD3 aligns across 10 bases. Per the germline V gene, CDR1 is TSWWSYY and CDR2 is QGS. The CDR3 runs 24 residues. V lost 1 base to trimming and J lost 1 base; unmatched junction nucleotides: 27. The CDR3 sequence: CALGERRPYNSLTGGFRITDKLIF. The CDR3 region has the DNA TGTGCTCTTGGGGAACGCCGCCCCTACAACTCCCTTACTGGGGGATTTCGAATCACCGATAAACTCATCTTT.

This clone has just a few counts. The chain has TRDV1 and TRDJ1, with 8 positions matching TRDD3. Trimming removed 0 bases from V and 2 bases from J; junction bases left unmatched: 11. The CDR3 consists of 18 residues. Germline V lookup: CDR1 TSWWSYY, CDR2 QGS. The CDR3 region has the DNA TGTGCTCTTGGGGAACTCTTTCCCGTACTGGGGGCTACCGATAAACTCATCTTT. Translating gives CALGELFPVLGATDKLIF.

V gene TRDV1 combines with J gene TRDJ1, with TRDD3 matching over 7 bases. The V gene end was trimmed by 3 bases and the J gene end by 0 bases; junction bases not matched to a gene: 16. Germline-derived CDR1 and CDR2 are TSWWSYY and QGS. This CDR3 is 19 amino acids long. The CDR3 spells CALGDLLGSWGTYTDKLIF. The CDR3 coding sequence is TGTGCTCTTGGGGACCTCCTAGGCTCATGGGGGACGTACACCGATAAACTCATCTTT.

The chain carries TRDV1 and TRDJ1; D possibly corresponds to TRDD3 (5 bases). Germline lookup yields CDR1 TSWWSYY and CDR2 QGS. This CDR3 is 21 amino acids long. Trimming stripped 0 bases from V and 3 bases from J, with 29 bases between. CDR3 in DNA: TGTGCTCTTGGGGAACTTCGCCCCCCCCTGGGCCCCACATACATCCCCGATAAACTCATCTTT. Translating gives CALGELRPPLGPTYIPDKLIF.

The chain recombines TRDV2 with TRDJ1, with 10 nucleotides matching TRDD3. The J segment lost 0 bases and the V segment lost 1 base, leaving 16 bases of the junction unmatched. The CDR3 covers 20 residues. Germline lookup yields CDR1 GEAIGNYY and CDR2 EKD. This CDR3 is CACDTRMTKGGYVYTDKLIF. The CDR3 bases are TGTGCCTGTGACACACGGATGACAAAGGGGGGATACGTATACACCGATAAACTCATCTTT.

This clone has just a few counts. This rearrangement joins TRDV1 to TRDJ1; 13 bases agree with TRDD3. The V and J ends lost 0 bases and 1 base, in that order; junction bases with no gene match: 32. The CDR3 consists of 27 residues. CDR1 and CDR2 (germline): TSWWSYY, QGS. The chain's CDR3 is CALGELSPFLMDSYGTYWGIRTDKLIF. In DNA, the CDR3 is TGTGCTCTTGGGGAACTCTCACCCTTCCTCATGGATTCGTACGGGACGTACTGGGGGATACGCACCGATAAACTCATCTTT.